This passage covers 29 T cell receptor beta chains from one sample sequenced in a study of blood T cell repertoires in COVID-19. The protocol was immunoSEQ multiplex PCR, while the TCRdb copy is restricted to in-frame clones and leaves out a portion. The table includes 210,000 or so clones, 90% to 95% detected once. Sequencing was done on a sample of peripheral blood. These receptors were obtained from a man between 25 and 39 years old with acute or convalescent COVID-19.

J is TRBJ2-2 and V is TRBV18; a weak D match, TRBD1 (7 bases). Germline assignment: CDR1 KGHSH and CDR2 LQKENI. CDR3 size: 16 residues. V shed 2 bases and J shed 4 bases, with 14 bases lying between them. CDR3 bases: TGTGCCAGCTCACCAAGGAGGGGGCAAGGCACCGGGGAGCTGTTTTTT. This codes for CASSPRRGQGTGELFF.

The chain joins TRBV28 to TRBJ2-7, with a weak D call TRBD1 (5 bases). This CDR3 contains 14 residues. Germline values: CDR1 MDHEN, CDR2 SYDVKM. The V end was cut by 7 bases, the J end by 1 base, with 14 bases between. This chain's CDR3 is CASTGRALSYEQYF. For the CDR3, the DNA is TGTGCCAGCACCGGCAGGGCCCTTTCCTACGAGCAGTACTTC.

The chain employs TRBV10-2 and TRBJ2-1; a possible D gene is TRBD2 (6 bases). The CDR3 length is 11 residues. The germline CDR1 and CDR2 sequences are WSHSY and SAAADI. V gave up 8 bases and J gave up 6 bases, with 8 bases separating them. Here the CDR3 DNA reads TGCGCCAGCGGGACTTTCAATGAGCAGTTCTTC. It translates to CASGTFNEQFF.

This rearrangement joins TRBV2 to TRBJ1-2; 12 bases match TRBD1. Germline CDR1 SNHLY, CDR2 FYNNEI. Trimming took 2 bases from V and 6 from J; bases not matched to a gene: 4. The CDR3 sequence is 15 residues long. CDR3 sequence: CASSEWDRGLDGYTF. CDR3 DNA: TGTGCCAGCAGTGAATGGGACAGGGGGCTGGATGGCTACACCTTC.

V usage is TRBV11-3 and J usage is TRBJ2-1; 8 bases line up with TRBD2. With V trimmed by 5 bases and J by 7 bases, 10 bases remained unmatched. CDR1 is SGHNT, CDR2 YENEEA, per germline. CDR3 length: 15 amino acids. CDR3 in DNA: TGTGCCAGCAGCCCCAGCGGGAGAGCGGTTAATGAGCAGTTCTTC. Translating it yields CASSPSGRAVNEQFF.

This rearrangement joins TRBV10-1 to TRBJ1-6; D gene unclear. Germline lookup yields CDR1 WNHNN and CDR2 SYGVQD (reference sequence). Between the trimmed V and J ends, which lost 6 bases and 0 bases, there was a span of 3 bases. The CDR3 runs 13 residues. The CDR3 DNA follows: TGCGCCAGCAGGAGCTCCTATAATTCACCCCTCCACTTT. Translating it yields CASRSSYNSPLHF.

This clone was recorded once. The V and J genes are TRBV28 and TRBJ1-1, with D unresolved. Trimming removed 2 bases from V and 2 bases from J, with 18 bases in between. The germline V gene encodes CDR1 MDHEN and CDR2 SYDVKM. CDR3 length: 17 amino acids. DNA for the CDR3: TGTGCCAGCAGTTTAAGTAGTGCGGATCTCCTTAACACTGAAGCTTTCTTT. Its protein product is CASSLSSADLLNTEAFF.

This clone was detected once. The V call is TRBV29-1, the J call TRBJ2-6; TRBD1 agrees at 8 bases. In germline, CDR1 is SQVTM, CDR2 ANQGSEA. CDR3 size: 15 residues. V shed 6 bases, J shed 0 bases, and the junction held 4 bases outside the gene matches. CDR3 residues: CSVPGTGSGANVLTF. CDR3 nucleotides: TGCAGCGTCCCCGGGACAGGCTCTGGGGCCAACGTCCTGACTTTC.

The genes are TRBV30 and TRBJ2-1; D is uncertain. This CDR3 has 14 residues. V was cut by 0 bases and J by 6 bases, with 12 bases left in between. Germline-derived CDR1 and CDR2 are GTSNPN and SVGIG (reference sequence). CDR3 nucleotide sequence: TGTGCCTGGAGTGTCAGGTCCCCGCCCAATGAGCAGTTCTTC. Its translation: CAWSVRSPPNEQFF.

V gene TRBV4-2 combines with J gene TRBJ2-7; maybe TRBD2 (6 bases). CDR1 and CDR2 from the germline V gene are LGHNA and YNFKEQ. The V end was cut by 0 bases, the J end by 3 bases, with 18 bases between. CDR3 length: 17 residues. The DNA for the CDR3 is TGTGCCAGCAGCCAAGATGGCCCATACGGGAGCCGCTACGAGCAGTACTTC. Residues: CASSQDGPYGSRYEQYF.

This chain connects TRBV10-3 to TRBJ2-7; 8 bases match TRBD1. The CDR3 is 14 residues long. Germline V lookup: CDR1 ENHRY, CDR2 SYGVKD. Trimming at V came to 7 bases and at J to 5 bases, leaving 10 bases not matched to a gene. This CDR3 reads CAIKDRVSVDEQYF. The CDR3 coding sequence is TGTGCCATCAAGGACAGGGTATCTGTAGACGAGCAGTACTTC.

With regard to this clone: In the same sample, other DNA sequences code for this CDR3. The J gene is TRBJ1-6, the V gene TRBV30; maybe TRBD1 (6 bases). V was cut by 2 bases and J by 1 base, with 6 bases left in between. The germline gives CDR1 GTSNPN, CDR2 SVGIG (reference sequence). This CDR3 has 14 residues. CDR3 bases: TGTGCCTGGAGTCAGGGGTCCTATAATTCACCCCTCCACTTT. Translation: CAWSQGSYNSPLHF.

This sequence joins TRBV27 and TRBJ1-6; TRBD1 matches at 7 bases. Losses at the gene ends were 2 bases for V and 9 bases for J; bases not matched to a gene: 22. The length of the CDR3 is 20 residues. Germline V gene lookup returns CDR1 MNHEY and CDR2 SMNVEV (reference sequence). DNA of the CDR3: TGTGCCAGCAGTTTACAACGTGAATTGTGGAGGGGGCTTCGTAGTTCACCCCTCCACTTT. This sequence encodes CASSLQRELWRGLRSSPLHF.

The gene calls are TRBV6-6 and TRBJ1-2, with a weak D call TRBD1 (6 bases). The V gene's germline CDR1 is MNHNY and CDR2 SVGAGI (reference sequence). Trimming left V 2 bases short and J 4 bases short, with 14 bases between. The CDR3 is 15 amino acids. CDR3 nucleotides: TGTGCCAGCAGTTACGTTCGGGGGGGCATCTATGGCTACACCTTC. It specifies CASSYVRGGIYGYTF.

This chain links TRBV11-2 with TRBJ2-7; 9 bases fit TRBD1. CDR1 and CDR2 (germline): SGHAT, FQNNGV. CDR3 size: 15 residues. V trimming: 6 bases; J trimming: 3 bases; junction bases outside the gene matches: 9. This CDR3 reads CASRKSGQGVYEQYF. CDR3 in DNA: TGTGCCAGCAGGAAATCGGGACAGGGAGTCTACGAGCAGTACTTC.

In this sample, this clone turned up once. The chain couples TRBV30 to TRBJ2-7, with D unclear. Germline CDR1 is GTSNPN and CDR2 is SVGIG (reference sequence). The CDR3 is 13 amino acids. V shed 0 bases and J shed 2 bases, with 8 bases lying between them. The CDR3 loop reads CAWSVSHTYEQYF. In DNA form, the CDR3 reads TGTGCCTGGAGTGTATCCCACACCTACGAGCAGTACTTC.

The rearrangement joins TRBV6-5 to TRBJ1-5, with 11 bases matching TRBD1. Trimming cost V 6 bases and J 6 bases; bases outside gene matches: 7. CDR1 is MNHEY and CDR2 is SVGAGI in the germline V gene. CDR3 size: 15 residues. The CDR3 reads CASRPDRGRSQPQHF. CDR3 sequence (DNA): TGTGCCAGCAGACCGGACAGGGGGCGTAGTCAGCCCCAGCATTTT.

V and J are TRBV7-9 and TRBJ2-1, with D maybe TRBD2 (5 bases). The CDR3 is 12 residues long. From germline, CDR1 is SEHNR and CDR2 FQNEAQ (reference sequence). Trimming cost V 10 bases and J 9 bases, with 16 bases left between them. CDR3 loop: CAISLGEFEQFF. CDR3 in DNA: TGTGCCATCTCACTCGGGGAGTTTGAGCAGTTCTTC.

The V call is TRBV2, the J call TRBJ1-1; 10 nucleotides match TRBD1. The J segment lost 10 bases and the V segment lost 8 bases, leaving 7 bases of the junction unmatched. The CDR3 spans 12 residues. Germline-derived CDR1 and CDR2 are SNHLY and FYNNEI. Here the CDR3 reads CASDRGRGGAFF. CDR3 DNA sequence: TGTGCCAGCGACAGGGGGCGCGGGGGAGCTTTCTTT.

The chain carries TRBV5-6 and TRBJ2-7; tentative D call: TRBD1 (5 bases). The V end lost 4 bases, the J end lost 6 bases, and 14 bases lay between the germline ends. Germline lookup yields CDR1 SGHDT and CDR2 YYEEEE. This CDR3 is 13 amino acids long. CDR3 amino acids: CASSGRLDSEQYF. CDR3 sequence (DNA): TGTGCCAGCAGCGGACGGCTAGACAGCGAGCAGTACTTC.

In DNA form, the CDR3 reads TGTGCCAGCAGCTTCGGAAAGGCGGTGCCTGAGCAGTTCTTC. Amino acid sequence: CASSFGKAVPEQFF. The J gene is TRBJ2-1, the V gene TRBV5-8; D gene ambiguous. The V and J ends lost 2 bases and 9 bases respectively, with 15 bases between them. The CDR3 length is 14 residues. The germline V gene encodes CDR1 SGHTS and CDR2 YDEGEE.

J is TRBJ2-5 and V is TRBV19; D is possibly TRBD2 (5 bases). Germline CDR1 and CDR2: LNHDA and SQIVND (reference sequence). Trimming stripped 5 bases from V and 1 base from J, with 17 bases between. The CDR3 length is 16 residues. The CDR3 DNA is TGTGCCAGTAGTTTTTCAATAGCGTGGTCCCAAGAGACCCAGTACTTC. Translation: CASSFSIAWSQETQYF.

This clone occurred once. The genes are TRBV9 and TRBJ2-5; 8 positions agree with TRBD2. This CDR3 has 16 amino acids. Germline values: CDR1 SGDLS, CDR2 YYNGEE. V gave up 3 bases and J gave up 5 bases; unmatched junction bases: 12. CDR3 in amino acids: CASSAKMRTSWETQYF. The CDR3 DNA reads TGTGCCAGCAGCGCAAAAATGAGGACTAGCTGGGAGACCCAGTACTTC.

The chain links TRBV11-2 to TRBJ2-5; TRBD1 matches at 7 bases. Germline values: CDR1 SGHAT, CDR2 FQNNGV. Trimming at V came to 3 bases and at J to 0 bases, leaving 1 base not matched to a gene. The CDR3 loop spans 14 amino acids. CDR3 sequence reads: CASSLGQHQETQYF. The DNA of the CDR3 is TGTGCCAGCAGCTTGGGACAGCACCAAGAGACCCAGTACTTC.

The CDR3, as DNA: TGTGCCAGCAGCCGGACTAGCCGAACGATCTACGAGCAGTACTTC. Protein sequence: CASSRTSRTIYEQYF. The genes are TRBV11-2 and TRBJ2-7; 8 bases map to TRBD2. This CDR3 spans 15 amino acids. Losses at the gene ends were 5 bases for V and 3 bases for J; bases not matched to a gene: 9. Germline V CDR1 and CDR2: SGHAT, FQNNGV.

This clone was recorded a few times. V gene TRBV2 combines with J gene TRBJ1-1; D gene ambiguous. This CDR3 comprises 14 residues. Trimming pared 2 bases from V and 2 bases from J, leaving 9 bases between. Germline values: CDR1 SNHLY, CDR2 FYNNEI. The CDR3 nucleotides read TGTGCCAGCAGTGAATCTGAGTATAACACTGAAGCTTTCTTT. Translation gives CASSESEYNTEAFF.

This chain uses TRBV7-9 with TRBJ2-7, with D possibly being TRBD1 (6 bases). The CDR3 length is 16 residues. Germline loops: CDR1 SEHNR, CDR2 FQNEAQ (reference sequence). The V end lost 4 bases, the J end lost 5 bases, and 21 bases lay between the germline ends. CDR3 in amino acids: CASSSEQGNIQNEQYF. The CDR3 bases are TGTGCCAGCAGCTCGGAACAGGGTAATATCCAAAACGAGCAGTACTTC.

The CDR3 DNA is TGTGCCAGCAGGGAGCTTATCTCCACACCGAACACTGAAGCTTTCTTT. The encoded protein is CASRELISTPNTEAFF. The chain links TRBV5-5 to TRBJ1-1; D is ambiguous. Trimming took off 5 bases at V and 1 base at J, with 18 bases between the two ends. CDR1 is SGHKS and CDR2 is YYEKEE in the germline V gene (reference sequence). This CDR3 region has 16 residues.

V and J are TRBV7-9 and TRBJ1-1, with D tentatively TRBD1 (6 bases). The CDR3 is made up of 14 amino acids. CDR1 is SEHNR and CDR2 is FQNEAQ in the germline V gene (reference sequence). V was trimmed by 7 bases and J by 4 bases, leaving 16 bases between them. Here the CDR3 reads CASTLTGTLTEAFF. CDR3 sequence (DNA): TGTGCCAGCACCCTAACAGGGACCCTCACTGAAGCTTTCTTT.